The 26 T cell receptor beta chains below come from one sample, sequenced in a study of shared clonotypes between healthy human individuals (dated by TCRdb to about 2020). Library preparation employed the immunoSEQ multiplex PCR assay. The source is immuneACCESS, and TCRdb retained only in-frame sequences with V and J called. Part of the clones is not carried over; for the studies checked, unresolved V genes explain less than half of this, and the remainder is unexplained. The sample profile shows roughly 1,000,000 clones; about 84% of them were found once. Approximately 0.52% of the sample belongs to the ten largest clones. Sequencing input: memory CD4+ T cells from PBMCs. Taken with the paper, the label for cell subset or site translates to: CD45RA-negative fraction. These receptors were taken from a man aged 18 to 30 in good health. Some clones in this sample may be carry-over from other donors' samples.

This clone was seen once. V usage is TRBV9 and J usage is TRBJ2-7; D not certain. CDR3 length: 14 residues. Germline V CDR1 and CDR2: SGDLS, YYNGEE. V was shortened by 1 base and J by 5 bases, with 13 bases between the two germline ends. For the CDR3, the DNA is TGTGCCAGCAGCGTACGACCGTGGTTTGACGAGCAGTACTTC. It specifies CASSVRPWFDEQYF.

Notes on this clone: The sample has other DNA sequences that encode this CDR3 too. This rearrangement joins TRBV11-3 to TRBJ2-1; D ambiguous. From germline, CDR1 is SGHNT and CDR2 YENEEA. The CDR3 length is 13 residues. V dropped 1 base and J dropped 4 bases, with 5 bases sitting between them. The CDR3 region is CASSLGQYNEQFF. The CDR3, as DNA: TGTGCCAGCAGCTTAGGACAATACAATGAGCAGTTCTTC. The variable domain in full, completed from reference TRBV11-3 and TRBJ2-1, reads EAGVVQSPRYKIIEKKQPVAFWCNPISGHNTLYWYLQNLGQGPELLIRYENEEAVDDSQLPKDRFSAERLKGVDSTLKIQPAELGDSAVYLCASSLGQYNEQFFGPGTRLTVL.

This clone has a handful of counts. V gene TRBV5-5 combines with J gene TRBJ2-7; weak D call: TRBD2 (6 bases). Trimming stripped 0 bases from V and 2 bases from J, with 9 bases between. The CDR3 sequence is 14 residues long. Germline V CDR1 and CDR2: SGHKS, YYEKEE (reference sequence). This chain's CDR3 is CASSLVGGPYEQYF. The DNA for the CDR3 is TGTGCCAGCAGCTTGGTCGGGGGTCCCTACGAGCAGTACTTC.

The chain couples TRBV19 to TRBJ2-6; D perhaps matches TRBD2 (5 bases). The V end was cut by 3 bases, the J end by 0 bases, with 12 bases between. CDR1 and CDR2 (germline): LNHDA, SQIVND (reference sequence). The CDR3 extends over 17 amino acids. In DNA, the CDR3 is TGTGCCAGTAGTATCCCACGGGATGGCTCTGGGGCCAACGTCCTGACTTTC. This codes for CASSIPRDGSGANVLTF.

In its sample, this clone was seen once. The chain is built from TRBV28 and TRBJ1-5; D is ambiguous. V dropped 3 bases and J dropped 4 bases, with 7 bases sitting between them. This CDR3 contains 13 residues. Germline values: CDR1 MDHEN, CDR2 SYDVKM. The CDR3 is CASSFRRNQPQHF. The CDR3 DNA is TGTGCCAGCAGTTTTAGGAGAAATCAGCCCCAGCATTTT.

V is TRBV5-1 and J is TRBJ1-3; D is possibly TRBD1 (5 bases). The CDR3 runs to 17 residues. The V and J ends lost 0 bases and 1 base respectively, with 14 bases between them. Germline CDR1 and CDR2: SGHRS and YFSETQ. CDR3 in amino acids: CASSLGGTVISGNTIYF. CDR3 DNA: TGCGCCAGCAGCTTGGGGGGGACGGTGATATCTGGAAACACCATATATTTT.

The chain joins TRBV28 to TRBJ1-2; 8 bases match TRBD1. The J segment lost 4 bases and the V segment lost 7 bases, leaving 11 bases of the junction unmatched. The CDR3 sequence is 15 residues long. The germline V gene has CDR1 MDHEN and CDR2 SYDVKM. The CDR3 protein is CASITRRGQGYGYTF. DNA of the CDR3: TGTGCCAGCATAACCCGCAGGGGGCAAGGCTATGGCTACACCTTC.

The rearrangement links TRBV4-1 to TRBJ2-5, with a possible D match to TRBD1 (5 bases). Judging by the DNA end, TRBJ2-7 fits better; the J call may be wrong. Looked up from germline, CDR1 is MGHRA and CDR2 is YSYEKL. The CDR3 has 16 residues. The CDR3 nucleotides are TGCGCCAGCAGCCAAGAGACAGTCAACACCTACTACGAGCAGTACTTC. Protein sequence: CASSQETVNTYYEQYF.

This chain links TRBV6-6 with TRBJ1-1; D is ambiguous. The CDR3 consists of 15 residues. Germline V lookup: CDR1 MNHNY, CDR2 SVGAGI (reference sequence). V gave up 2 bases and J gave up 5 bases, with 15 bases separating them. Written as DNA, the CDR3 is TGTGCCAGCAGTTACGGTGGATCCGGAGGGACTGAAGCTTTCTTT. Translating gives CASSYGGSGGTEAFF.

Turning to this clone: The sample contains more than one DNA sequence encoding this CDR3. The chain joins TRBV5-4 to TRBJ2-5; no clear D gene. The length of the CDR3 is 14 residues. The V end lost 0 bases, the J end lost 0 bases, and 6 bases lay between the germline ends. Germline lookup yields CDR1 SGHNT and CDR2 YYREEE (reference sequence). CDR3 sequence: CASSLVGNQETQYF. The CDR3 DNA follows: TGTGCCAGCAGCTTGGTAGGGAACCAAGAGACCCAGTACTTC.

The chain combines TRBV6-5 with TRBJ2-1; 9 bases align to TRBD1. CDR1 is MNHEY and CDR2 is SVGAGI in the germline V gene. J lost 6 bases, V lost 6 bases, and 6 bases had no gene match. The CDR3 extends over 14 amino acids. Here the CDR3 DNA reads TGTGCCAGCAGCCCCGGGACAGGGCTCAATGAGCAGTTCTTC. Translated: CASSPGTGLNEQFF.

CDR3 in amino acids: CASSIPTEENTIYF. The CDR3 nucleotides are TGTGCCAGTAGTATCCCCACCGAGGAAAACACCATATATTTT. The chain is built from TRBV19 and TRBJ1-3; D unresolved. This CDR3 has 14 amino acids. Germline V lookup: CDR1 LNHDA, CDR2 SQIVND (reference sequence). Trimming removed 3 bases from V and 6 bases from J, with 12 bases in between. The whole variable domain, remainder taken from reference TRBV19 and TRBJ1-3, is DGGITQSPKYLFRKEGQNVTLSCEQNLNHDAMYWYRQDPGQGLRLIYYSQIVNDFQKGDIAEGYSVSREKKESFPLTVTSAQKNPTAFYLCASSIPTEENTIYFGEGSWLTVV.

The chain links TRBV7-2 to TRBJ2-1; D is unresolved. CDR1 and CDR2 (germline): SGHTA, FQGNSA. Trimming shortened V by 5 bases and J by 0 bases, and 2 bases separated the two germline ends. This CDR3 is built from 12 residues. The CDR3 protein is CASSRSYNEQFF. The CDR3 DNA reads as TGTGCCAGCAGCCGCTCCTACAATGAGCAGTTCTTC.

A few counts support this clone. The V and J genes are TRBV7-2 and TRBJ2-1, with 8 bases matching TRBD1. The CDR3 covers 14 residues. Unmatched junction bases numbered 9, after V lost 5 bases and J lost 9 bases. Per germline, CDR1 SGHTA and CDR2 FQGNSA. The CDR3 DNA follows: TGTGCCAGCAGCCAGGACAGGGCAGCGGGTGAGCAGTTCTTC. Amino acids: CASSQDRAAGEQFF.

This chain uses TRBV7-3 with TRBJ2-7; TRBD2 matches at 14 bases. Germline CDR1 is SGHTA and CDR2 is FQGTGA. The CDR3 runs 15 residues. Trimming took 5 bases from V and 6 from J; bases not matched to a gene: 6. Here the CDR3 reads CASSPVGLAGVEQYF. CDR3 DNA sequence: TGTGCCAGCAGCCCCGTGGGACTAGCGGGAGTCGAGCAGTACTTC.

This chain uses TRBV6-4 with TRBJ2-7, with 8 bases lining up with TRBD2. From germline, CDR1 is MRHNA and CDR2 SNTAGT. V dropped 1 base and J dropped 4; count of bases not matched to a gene: 9. This CDR3 is built from 16 residues. For the CDR3, the DNA is TGTGCCAGCAGTGACTTAGGACTAGCTTTTCAATACGAGCAGTACTTC. As protein: CASSDLGLAFQYEQYF.

This chain links TRBV28 with TRBJ2-3; the match to TRBD2 covers 9 bases. Germline V lookup: CDR1 MDHEN, CDR2 SYDVKM. Trimming took 6 bases from V and 4 from J; bases not matched to a gene: 5. The CDR3 totals 14 residues. This CDR3 is CASRPRTSADTQYF. CDR3 nucleotide sequence: TGTGCCAGCAGACCTAGGACTAGCGCAGATACGCAGTATTTT.

The CDR3 protein is CASGLDPGQLSTDTQYF. CDR3 bases: TGTGCTAGTGGTTTGGACCCTGGACAGTTAAGCACAGATACGCAGTATTTT. This sequence joins TRBV12-5 and TRBJ2-3; D may be TRBD1 (6 bases). V was clipped by 1 base and J by 0 bases, with 14 bases between them. The CDR3 is 17 amino acids. CDR1 and CDR2 (germline): LGHNT, FRNRAP.

The genes are TRBV28 and TRBJ2-7, with D maybe TRBD1 (6 bases). The germline V gene has CDR1 MDHEN and CDR2 SYDVKM. The V end was cut by 6 bases, the J end by 5 bases, with 20 bases between. There are 15 residues in the CDR3. The CDR3 region is CASRPQTGGIDEQYF. The CDR3 DNA is TGTGCCAGCAGACCCCAGACAGGTGGGATCGACGAGCAGTACTTC.

The chain couples TRBV25-1 to TRBJ2-1; 9 nucleotides line up with TRBD1. J gave up 4 bases and V 5 bases, and 9 bases lay outside the gene matches. This CDR3 is 16 amino acids long. The V gene's germline CDR1 is MGHDK and CDR2 SYGVNS. This CDR3 reads CASSTTGTGPYNEQFF. The CDR3 DNA is TGTGCCAGCAGTACCACCGGGACAGGGCCTTACAATGAGCAGTTCTTC.

The V and J genes are TRBV18 and TRBJ1-4; D is perhaps TRBD1 (6 bases). Trimming cost V 4 bases and J 7 bases, with 19 bases left between them. The CDR3 has 16 amino acids. Germline V gives CDR1 KGHSH, CDR2 LQKENI. Here the CDR3 reads CASSRPLTGRSEKLFF. For the CDR3, the DNA is TGTGCCAGCTCACGACCCTTAACAGGGAGAAGTGAAAAACTGTTTTTT. The whole variable domain, filled in from reference TRBV18 and TRBJ1-4, reads NAGVMQNPRHLVRRRGQEARLRCSPMKGHSHVYWYRQLPEEGLKFMVYLQKENIIDESGMPKERFSAEFPKEGPSILRIQQVVRGDSAAYFCASSRPLTGRSEKLFFGSGTQLSVL.

The chain employs TRBV11-2 and TRBJ1-2, with 10 positions matching TRBD1. V lost 2 bases and J lost 7; bases outside the gene matches: 10. The germline CDR1 and CDR2 sequences are SGHAT and FQNNGV. The CDR3 is 16 residues long. In nucleotides, the CDR3 is TGTGCCAGCAGCTTACCCCAATGGACAGGGGGAGGTGGCTACACCTTC. It specifies CASSLPQWTGGGGYTF.

The chain has TRBV7-9 and TRBJ2-7; 7 positions match TRBD1. Germline-derived CDR1 and CDR2 are SEHNR and FQNEAQ (reference sequence). The CDR3 spans 14 residues. V dropped 3 bases and J dropped 1; count of bases not matched to a gene: 3. CDR3 region: CASSFLQGSYEQYF. DNA of the CDR3: TGTGCCAGCAGCTTCTTACAGGGGTCCTACGAGCAGTACTTC.

At least ten counts were recorded for this clone. The V and J genes are TRBV4-2 and TRBJ1-4; tentative D call: TRBD1 (5 bases). The CDR3 covers 16 residues. In germline, CDR1 is LGHNA, CDR2 YNFKEQ. V was shortened by 0 bases and J by 7 bases, with 15 bases between the two germline ends. CDR3: CASSQDVTGRGEKLFF. CDR3 DNA: TGTGCCAGCAGCCAAGATGTAACGGGGCGCGGTGAAAAACTGTTTTTT.

The chain links TRBV5-1 to TRBJ2-3; 11 nucleotides agree with TRBD2. The germline gives CDR1 SGHRS, CDR2 YFSETQ. The CDR3 totals 18 residues. V shed 0 bases and J 4 bases; nucleotides not matched to a gene: 10. This CDR3 reads CASSLGGLAGGWADTQYF. For the CDR3, the DNA is TGCGCCAGCAGCTTGGGAGGTCTAGCGGGAGGTTGGGCAGATACGCAGTATTTT.

The V gene is TRBV5-1, the J gene TRBJ1-2; a weak D match, TRBD1 (5 bases). V was clipped by 0 bases and J by 5 bases, with 17 bases between them. Germline V gives CDR1 SGHRS, CDR2 YFSETQ. The CDR3 covers 16 residues. DNA of the CDR3: TGCGCCAGCAGCTTGGATTCGAGGGGCGCGATGTATGGCTACACCTTC. Its translation: CASSLDSRGAMYGYTF.